This T cell receptor (beta chain) was captured by sequencing in a study of CD8 T cells in ankylosing spondylitis. Study-level findings and limits: A subset of motif variants has previously been described in the synovial fluid and blood of reactive arthritis. Disease-linked clones were reportedly significantly enriched in matched ankylosing spondylitis synovial fluid. Those disease-linked clones were CD8+; they were also relatively rare in peripheral blood.

This clonotype was counted only a few times. Its antigen is undetermined. Germline loops: CDR1 MDHEN, CDR2 SYDVKM. Trimming removed 6 bases from V and 5 bases from J; junction bases left unmatched: 5. The CDR3 extends over 13 amino acids. Libraries of TCR beta came from quantitative 5'-RACE with molecular barcodes. From the 5' RACE reads, TCRdb called clonotypes with MiXCR, one entry per CDR3 protein. The data show over 130,000 distinct CDR3 sequences, around 42% seen once. J is TRBJ1-2 and V is TRBV28; 8 nucleotides match TRBD1. The TCR originated in a male donor with ankylosing spondylitis. The sample was synovial fluid, either unsorted or a sorted T cell fraction (not recorded which). The chain's CDR3 is CASSPQGAYGYTF. Written as DNA, the CDR3 is TGTGCCAGCAGCCCTCAGGGGGCATATGGCTACACCTTC.